The clone carrying this TCR beta chain was observed once. Its antigen remains unidentified. Through a sample-barcoded 5' primer and a J-beta primer mix, a second PCR was run for roughly 7 to 12 cycles. One entry per CDR3 protein, called by TCRdb with MiXCR from the 5' RACE reads. The sample holds 600,000 to 650,000 distinct CDR3 sequences, roughly three fifths seen once. This record belongs to a study of blood T cells in healthy people across ages. Overall study findings and caveats: Long-lived donors carried more naive CD4+ cells and greater diversity than aged donors.

The CDR3 runs 15 residues. The V gene's germline CDR1 is MGHDK and CDR2 SYGVNS. Trimming removed 2 bases from V and 2 bases from J, with 12 bases in between. This TCR derives from a man between 60 and 75 years old in good health. This chain joins TRBV25-1 and TRBJ2-5, with D possibly being TRBD1 or TRBD2 (5 bases each). The sample consisted of blood. The CDR3 DNA reads as TGTGCCAGCAGTGAAGATACGGGGACGCAAGAGACCCAGTACTTC. Residues: CASSEDTGTQETQYF.